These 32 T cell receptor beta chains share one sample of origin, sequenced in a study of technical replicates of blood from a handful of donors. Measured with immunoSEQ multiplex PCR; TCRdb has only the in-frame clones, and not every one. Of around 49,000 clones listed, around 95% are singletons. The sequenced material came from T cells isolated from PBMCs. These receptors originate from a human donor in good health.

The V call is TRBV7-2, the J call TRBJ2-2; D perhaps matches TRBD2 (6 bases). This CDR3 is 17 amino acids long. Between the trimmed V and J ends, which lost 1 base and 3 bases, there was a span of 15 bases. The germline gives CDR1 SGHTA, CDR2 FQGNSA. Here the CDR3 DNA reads TGTGCCAGCAGCTTAGGGGACTCAATCCTTCACACCGGGGAGCTGTTTTTT. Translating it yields CASSLGDSILHTGELFF.

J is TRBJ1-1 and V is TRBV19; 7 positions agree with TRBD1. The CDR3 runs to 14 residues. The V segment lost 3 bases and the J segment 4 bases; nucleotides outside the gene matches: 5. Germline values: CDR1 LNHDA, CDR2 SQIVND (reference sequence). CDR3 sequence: CASSMSGGITEAFF. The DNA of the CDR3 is TGTGCCAGTAGTATGTCAGGGGGGATCACTGAAGCTTTCTTT.

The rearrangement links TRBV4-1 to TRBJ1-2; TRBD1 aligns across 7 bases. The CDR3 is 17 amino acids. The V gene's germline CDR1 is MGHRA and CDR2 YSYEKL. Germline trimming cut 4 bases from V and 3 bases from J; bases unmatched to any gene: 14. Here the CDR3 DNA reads TGCGCCAGCAGCCCTTACCCCAATTCCGGGACAGACTATGGCTACACCTTC. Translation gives CASSPYPNSGTDYGYTF.

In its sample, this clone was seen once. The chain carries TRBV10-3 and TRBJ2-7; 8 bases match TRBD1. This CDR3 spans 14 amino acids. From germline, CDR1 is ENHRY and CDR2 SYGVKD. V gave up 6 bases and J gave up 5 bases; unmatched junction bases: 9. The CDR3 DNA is TGTGCCATCAGAATGACAGGGGAAGAGAACGAGCAGTACTTC. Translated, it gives CAIRMTGEENEQYF.

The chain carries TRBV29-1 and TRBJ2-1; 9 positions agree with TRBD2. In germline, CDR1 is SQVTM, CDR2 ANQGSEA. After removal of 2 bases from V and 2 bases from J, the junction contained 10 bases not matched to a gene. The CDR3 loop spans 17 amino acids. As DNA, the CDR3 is TGCAGCGTTGAATTTCTCACCTCTAGCGGGGCCTACAATGAGCAGTTCTTC. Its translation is CSVEFLTSSGAYNEQFF.

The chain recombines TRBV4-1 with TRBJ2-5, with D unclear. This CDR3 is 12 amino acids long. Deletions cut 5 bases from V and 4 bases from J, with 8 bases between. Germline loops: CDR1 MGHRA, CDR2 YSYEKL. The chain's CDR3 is CASSSPRETQYF. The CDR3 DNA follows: TGCGCCAGCAGCTCACCCAGAGAGACCCAGTACTTC.

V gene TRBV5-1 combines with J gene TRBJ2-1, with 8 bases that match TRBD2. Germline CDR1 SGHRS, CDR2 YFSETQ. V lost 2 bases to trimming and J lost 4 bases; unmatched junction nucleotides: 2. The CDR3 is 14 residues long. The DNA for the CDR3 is TGCGCCAGCAGCTTAGGACTAGCTTACAATGAGCAGTTCTTC. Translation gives CASSLGLAYNEQFF.

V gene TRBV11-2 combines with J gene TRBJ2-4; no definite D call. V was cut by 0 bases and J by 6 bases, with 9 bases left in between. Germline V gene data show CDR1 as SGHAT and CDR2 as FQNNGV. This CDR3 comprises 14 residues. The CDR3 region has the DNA TGTGCCAGCAGCTTAGACAGGTTGGGAAACATTCAGTACTTC. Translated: CASSLDRLGNIQYF.

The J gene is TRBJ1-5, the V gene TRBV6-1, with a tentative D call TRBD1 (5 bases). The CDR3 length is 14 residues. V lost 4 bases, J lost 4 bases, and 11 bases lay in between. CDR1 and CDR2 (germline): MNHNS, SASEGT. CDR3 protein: CASSVPGGNQPQHF. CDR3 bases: TGTGCCAGCAGTGTTCCCGGGGGGAATCAGCCCCAGCATTTT.

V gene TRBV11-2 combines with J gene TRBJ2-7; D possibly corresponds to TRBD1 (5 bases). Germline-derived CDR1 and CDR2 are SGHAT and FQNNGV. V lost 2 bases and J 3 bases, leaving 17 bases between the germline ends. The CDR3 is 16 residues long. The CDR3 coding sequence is TGTGCCAGCAGCTTAAACTCCCCAGGGTCGAACTACGAGCAGTACTTC. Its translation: CASSLNSPGSNYEQYF. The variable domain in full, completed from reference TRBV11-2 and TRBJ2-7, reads EAGVAQSPRYKIIEKRQSVAFWCNPISGHATLYWYQQILGQGPKLLIQFQNNGVVDDSQLPKDRFSAERLKGVDSTLKIQPAKLEDSAVYLCASSLNSPGSNYEQYFGPGTRLTVT.

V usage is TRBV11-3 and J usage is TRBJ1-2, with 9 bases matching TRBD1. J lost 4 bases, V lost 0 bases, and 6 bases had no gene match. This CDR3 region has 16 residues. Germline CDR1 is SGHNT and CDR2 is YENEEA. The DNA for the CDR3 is TGTGCCAGCAGCTTAGAGGGGAGGACAGGGGCCTATGGCTACACCTTC. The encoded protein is CASSLEGRTGAYGYTF.

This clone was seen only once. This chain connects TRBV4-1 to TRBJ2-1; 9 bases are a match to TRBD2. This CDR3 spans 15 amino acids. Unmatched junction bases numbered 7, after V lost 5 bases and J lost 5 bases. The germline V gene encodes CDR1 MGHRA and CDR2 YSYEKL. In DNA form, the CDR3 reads TGCGCCAGCAGCTTAGCGGGAGTTACGCACAATGAGCAGTTCTTC. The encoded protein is CASSLAGVTHNEQFF.

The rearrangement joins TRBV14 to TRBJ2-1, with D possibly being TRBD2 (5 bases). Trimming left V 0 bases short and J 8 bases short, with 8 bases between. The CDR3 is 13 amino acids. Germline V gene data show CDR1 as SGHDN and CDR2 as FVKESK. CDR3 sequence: CASSQEWGDEQFF. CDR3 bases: TGTGCCAGCAGCCAAGAATGGGGAGATGAGCAGTTCTTC.

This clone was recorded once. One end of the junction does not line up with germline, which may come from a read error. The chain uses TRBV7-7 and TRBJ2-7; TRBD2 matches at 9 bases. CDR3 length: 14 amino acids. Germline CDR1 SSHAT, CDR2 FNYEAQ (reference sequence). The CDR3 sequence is CASSLAGSSYEQYF. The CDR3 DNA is TGTGCCAGCAGCCTAGCGGGGAGCTCCTACGAGCAGTACTTC.

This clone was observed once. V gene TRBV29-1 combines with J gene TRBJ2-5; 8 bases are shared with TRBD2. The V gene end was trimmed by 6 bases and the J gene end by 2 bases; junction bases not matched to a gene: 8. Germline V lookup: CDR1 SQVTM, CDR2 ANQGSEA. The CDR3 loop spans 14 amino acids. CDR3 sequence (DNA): TGCAGCGTAGCCAGCGGGAGCTATCAAGAGACCCAGTACTTC. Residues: CSVASGSYQETQYF.

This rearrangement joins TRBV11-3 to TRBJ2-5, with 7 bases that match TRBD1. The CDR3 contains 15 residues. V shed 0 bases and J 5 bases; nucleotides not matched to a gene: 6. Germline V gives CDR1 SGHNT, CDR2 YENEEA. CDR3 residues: CASSLDSTGRETQYF. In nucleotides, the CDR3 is TGTGCCAGCAGCTTAGACTCGACAGGGCGCGAGACCCAGTACTTC.

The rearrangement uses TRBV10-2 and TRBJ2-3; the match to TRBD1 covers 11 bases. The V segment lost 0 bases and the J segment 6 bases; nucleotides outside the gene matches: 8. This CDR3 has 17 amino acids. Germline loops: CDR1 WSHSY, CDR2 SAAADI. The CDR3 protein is CASSESSNGQGADTQYF. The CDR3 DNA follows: TGCGCCAGCAGTGAGTCCTCTAACGGACAGGGGGCGGATACGCAGTATTTT.

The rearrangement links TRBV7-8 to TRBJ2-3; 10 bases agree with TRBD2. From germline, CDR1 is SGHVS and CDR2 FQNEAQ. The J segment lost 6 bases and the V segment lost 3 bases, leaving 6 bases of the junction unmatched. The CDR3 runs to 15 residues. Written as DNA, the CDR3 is TGTGCCAGCAGCTTGAGGACTAGCGGATGGGATACGCAGTATTTT. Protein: CASSLRTSGWDTQYF.

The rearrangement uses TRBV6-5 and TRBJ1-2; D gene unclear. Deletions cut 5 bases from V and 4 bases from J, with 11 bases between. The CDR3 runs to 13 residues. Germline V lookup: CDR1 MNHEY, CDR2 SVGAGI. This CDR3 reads CASSPQNFYGYTF. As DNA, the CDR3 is TGTGCCAGCAGTCCTCAGAATTTCTATGGCTACACCTTC.

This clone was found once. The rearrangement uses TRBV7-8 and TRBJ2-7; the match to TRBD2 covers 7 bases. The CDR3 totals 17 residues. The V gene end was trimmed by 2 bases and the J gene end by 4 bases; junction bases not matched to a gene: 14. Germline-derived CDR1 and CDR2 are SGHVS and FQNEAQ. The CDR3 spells CASSLRPRTSQGYEQYF. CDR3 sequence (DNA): TGTGCCAGCAGCTTAAGGCCGAGGACTAGTCAGGGTTACGAGCAGTACTTC.

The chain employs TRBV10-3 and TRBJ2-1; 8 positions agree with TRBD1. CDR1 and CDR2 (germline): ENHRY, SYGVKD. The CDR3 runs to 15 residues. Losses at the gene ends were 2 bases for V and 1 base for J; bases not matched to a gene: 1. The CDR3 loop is CAISERDRSYNEQFF. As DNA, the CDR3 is TGTGCCATCAGTGAGAGGGACAGGTCCTACAATGAGCAGTTCTTC.

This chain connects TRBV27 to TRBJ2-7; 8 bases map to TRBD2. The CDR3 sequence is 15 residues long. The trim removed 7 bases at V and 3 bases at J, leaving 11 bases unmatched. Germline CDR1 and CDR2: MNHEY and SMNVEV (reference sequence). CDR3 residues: CASTLRSSGRYEQYF. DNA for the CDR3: TGTGCCAGCACCCTTCGGTCTAGCGGGCGCTACGAGCAGTACTTC.

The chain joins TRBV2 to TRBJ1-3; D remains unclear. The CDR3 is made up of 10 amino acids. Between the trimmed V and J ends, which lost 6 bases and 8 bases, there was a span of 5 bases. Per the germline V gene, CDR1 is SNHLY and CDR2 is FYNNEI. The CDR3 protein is CASRADTIYF. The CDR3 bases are TGTGCCAGCAGGGCGGACACCATATATTTT.

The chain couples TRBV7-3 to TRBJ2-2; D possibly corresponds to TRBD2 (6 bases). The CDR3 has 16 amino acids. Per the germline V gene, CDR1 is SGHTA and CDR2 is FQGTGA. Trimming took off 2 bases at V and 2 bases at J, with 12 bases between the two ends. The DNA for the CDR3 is TGTGCCAGCAGCTTACATGGCGGGACTAACACCGGGGAGCTGTTTTTT. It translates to CASSLHGGTNTGELFF.

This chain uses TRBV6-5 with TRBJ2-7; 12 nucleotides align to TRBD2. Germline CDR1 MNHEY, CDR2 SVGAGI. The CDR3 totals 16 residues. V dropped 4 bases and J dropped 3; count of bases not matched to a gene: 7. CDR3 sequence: CASSFPTSGGSYEQYF. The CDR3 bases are TGTGCCAGCAGTTTCCCGACTAGCGGGGGCAGCTACGAGCAGTACTTC.

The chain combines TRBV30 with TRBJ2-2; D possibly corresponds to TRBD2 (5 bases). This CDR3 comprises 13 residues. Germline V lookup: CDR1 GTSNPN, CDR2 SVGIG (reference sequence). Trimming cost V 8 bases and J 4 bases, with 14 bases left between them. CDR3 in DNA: TGTGCCGGGTCCGTTGGGAGCACCGGGGAGCTGTTTTTT. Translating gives CAGSVGSTGELFF. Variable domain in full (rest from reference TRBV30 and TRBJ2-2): SQTIHQWPATLVQPVGSPLSLECTVEGTSNPNLYWYRQAAGRGLQLLFYSVGIGQISSEVPQNLSASRPQDRQFILSSKKLLLSDSGFYLCAGSVGSTGELFFGEGSRLTVL.

The CDR3 DNA is TGTGCCAGTTATACAGGGAATCGCAATCAGCCCCAGCATTTT. Residues: CASYTGNRNQPQHF. The chain is built from TRBV2 and TRBJ1-5, with D maybe TRBD1 (6 bases). The length of the CDR3 is 14 residues. V dropped 9 bases and J dropped 2 bases, with 14 bases sitting between them. Per germline, CDR1 SNHLY and CDR2 FYNNEI.

The CDR3 DNA reads TGTGCCAGCGGCCTAGCTCTTTACGAGCAGTACTTC. It specifies CASGLALYEQYF. The chain has TRBV6-5 and TRBJ2-7, with D possibly matching TRBD2 (5 bases). Germline V CDR1 and CDR2: MNHEY, SVGAGI. This CDR3 is 12 amino acids long. Trimming took 8 bases from V and 4 from J, leaving 12 bases between them.

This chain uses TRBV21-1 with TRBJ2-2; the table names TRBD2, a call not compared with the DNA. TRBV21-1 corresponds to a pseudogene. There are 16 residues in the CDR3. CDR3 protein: CASSRPPSGRTGELFF. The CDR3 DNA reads TGTGCCAGCAGCAGACCCCCAAGCGGGAGGACCGGGGAGCTGTTTTTT.

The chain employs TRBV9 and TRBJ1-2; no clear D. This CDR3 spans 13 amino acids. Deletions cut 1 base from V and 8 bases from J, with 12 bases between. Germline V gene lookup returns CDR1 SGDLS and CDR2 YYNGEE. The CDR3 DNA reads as TGTGCCAGCAGCGTATCGGGTATCGACGGCTACACCTTC. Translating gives CASSVSGIDGYTF.

CDR3 DNA: TGCGCCAGCAGCCAAGTTGGAGGAGACGAAGCTTTCTTT. Its protein is CASSQVGGDEAFF. The rearrangement uses TRBV4-3 and TRBJ1-1; D is undetermined. Trimming removed 1 base at V and 8 bases at J, with 11 bases between. The germline CDR1 and CDR2 sequences are LGHNA and YSLEER. CDR3 length: 13 amino acids.

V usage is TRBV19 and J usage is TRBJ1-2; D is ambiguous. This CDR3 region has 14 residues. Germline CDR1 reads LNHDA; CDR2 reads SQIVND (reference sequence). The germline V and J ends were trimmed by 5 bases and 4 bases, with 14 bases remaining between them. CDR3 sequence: CASSSREESYGYTF. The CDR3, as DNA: TGTGCCAGTAGTTCGCGTGAGGAGTCCTATGGCTACACCTTC.